This T cell receptor (beta chain) was identified in a study of blood T cell repertoires in COVID-19. Membership in each cohort depended on participant-reported clinical history. Donors of Cohort 3 who recovered were those that had two negative PCRs, clearance, or symptom resolution. In the study's own analysis: Scientists estimated how many nucleated cells there were by amplifying reference gene primers. The data were produced by immunoSEQ multiplex PCR, yet TCRdb's version contains in-frame clones alone and is incomplete. V, J and clone size are those of that table, while D and trimming were read from the DNA. The table has roughly 400,000 clones, around 87% seen once. Germline CDR1 reads KGHSH; CDR2 reads LQKENI. The CDR3 extends over 16 amino acids. Trimming at V came to 3 bases and at J to 1 base, leaving 2 bases not matched to a gene.

The chain has TRBV18 and TRBJ2-2, with 10 bases aligning to TRBD1. The sequence was collected from a young man who had recovered from COVID-19. Specimen: PBMCs or T cells enriched from blood (not recorded which). The CDR3 spells CASSPGQGENTGELFF. The DNA for the CDR3 is TGTGCCAGCTCACCCGGACAGGGGGAGAACACCGGGGAGCTGTTTTTT.